This record looks at one T cell receptor (beta chain) sequence and its context. The data derive from a study of blood T cell repertoires in COVID-19. Study context: Material from acute and convalescent COVID-19 was sourced from the United States, Italy and Spain. T cells, B-cell-depleted T cells, or PBMCs supplied cDNA or gDNA.

Methods used by the authors: Amplification of reference gene primers provided the estimated nucleated cell counts. Generated by immunoSEQ multiplex PCR, the TCRdb table keeps only in-frame clones and is missing some. V and J calls and clone size are given by that table; D and trimming were obtained from the DNA. This sample yields 200,000 to 250,000 clones, of which 70% to 90% are seen a single time; 7.5% to 8% belongs to the top ten. The sequencing sample was made of peripheral blood. The receptor was isolated from a woman in her forties or fifties with active or convalescent COVID-19.

The CDR3 DNA sequence: TGTGCCAGCAGCCGCGGGACAGGGTGGATTAGGGCTGAAGCTTTCTTT. Translating it yields CASSRGTGWIRAEAFF. V usage is TRBV5-6 and J usage is TRBJ1-1, with TRBD1 matching 9 bases. Germline V CDR1 and CDR2: SGHDT, YYEEEE. The CDR3 contains 16 residues. The ends lost 4 bases at V and 6 bases at J; junction bases unmatched: 13. The variable domain in full, completed from reference TRBV5-6 and TRBJ1-1, reads DAGVTQSPTHLIKTRGQQVTLRCSPKSGHDTVSWYQQALGQGPQFIFQYYEEEERQRGNFPDRFSGHQFPNYSSELNVNALLLGDSALYLCASSRGTGWIRAEAFFGQGTRLTVV.